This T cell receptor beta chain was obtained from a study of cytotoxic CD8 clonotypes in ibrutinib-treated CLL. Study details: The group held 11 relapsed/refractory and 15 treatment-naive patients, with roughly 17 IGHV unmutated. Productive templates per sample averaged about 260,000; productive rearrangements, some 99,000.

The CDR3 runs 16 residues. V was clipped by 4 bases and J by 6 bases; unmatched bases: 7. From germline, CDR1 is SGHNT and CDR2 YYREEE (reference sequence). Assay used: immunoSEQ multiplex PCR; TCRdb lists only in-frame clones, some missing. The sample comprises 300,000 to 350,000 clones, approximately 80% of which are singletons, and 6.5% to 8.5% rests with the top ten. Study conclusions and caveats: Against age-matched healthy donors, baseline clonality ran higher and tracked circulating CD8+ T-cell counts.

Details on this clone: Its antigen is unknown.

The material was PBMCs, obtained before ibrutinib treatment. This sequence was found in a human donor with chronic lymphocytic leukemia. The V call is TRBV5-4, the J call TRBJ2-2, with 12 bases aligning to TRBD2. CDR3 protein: CASSRTSGMNAGELFF. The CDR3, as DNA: TGTGCCAGCAGCCGGACTAGCGGGATGAATGCCGGGGAGCTGTTTTTT.